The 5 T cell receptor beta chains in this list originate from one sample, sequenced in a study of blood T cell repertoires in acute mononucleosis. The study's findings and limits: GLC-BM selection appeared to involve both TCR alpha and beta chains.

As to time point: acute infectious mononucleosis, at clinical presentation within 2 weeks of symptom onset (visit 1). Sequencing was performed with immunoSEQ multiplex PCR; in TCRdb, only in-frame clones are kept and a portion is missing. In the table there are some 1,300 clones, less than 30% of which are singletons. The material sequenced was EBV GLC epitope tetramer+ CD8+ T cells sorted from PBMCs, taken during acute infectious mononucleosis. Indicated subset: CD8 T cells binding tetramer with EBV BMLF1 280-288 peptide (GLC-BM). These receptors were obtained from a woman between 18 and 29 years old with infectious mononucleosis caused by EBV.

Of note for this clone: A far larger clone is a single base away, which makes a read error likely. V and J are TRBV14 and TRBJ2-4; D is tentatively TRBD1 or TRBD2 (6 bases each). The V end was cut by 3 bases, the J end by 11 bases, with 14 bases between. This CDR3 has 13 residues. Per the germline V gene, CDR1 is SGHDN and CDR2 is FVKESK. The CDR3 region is CASSQSPGGVQYF. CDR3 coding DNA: TGTGCCAGCAGCCAGTCTCCCGGGGGCGTTCAGTACTTC.

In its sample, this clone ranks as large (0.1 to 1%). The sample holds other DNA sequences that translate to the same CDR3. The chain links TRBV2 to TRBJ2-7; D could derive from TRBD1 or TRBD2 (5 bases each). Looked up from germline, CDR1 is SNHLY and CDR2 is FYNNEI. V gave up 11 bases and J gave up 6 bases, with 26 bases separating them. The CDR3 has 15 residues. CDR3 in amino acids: CAGGTTDVLPGEQYF. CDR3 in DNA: TGTGCCGGGGGAACGACAGACGTACTCCCTGGCGAGCAGTACTTC.

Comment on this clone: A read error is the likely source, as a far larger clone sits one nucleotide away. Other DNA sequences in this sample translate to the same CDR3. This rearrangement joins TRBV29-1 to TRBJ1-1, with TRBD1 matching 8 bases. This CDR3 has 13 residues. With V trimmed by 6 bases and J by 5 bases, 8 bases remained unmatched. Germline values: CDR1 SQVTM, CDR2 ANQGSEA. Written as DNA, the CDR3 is TGCAGCGTGGGGGGACAGGCGAAGACTGAAGCTTTCTTT. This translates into CSVGGQAKTEAFF. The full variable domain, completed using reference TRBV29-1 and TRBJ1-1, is SAVISQKPSRDICQRGTSLTIQCQVDSQVTMMFWYRQQPGQSLTLIATANQGSEATYESGFVIDKFPISRPNLTFSTLTVSNMSPEDSSIYLCSVGGQAKTEAFFGQGTRLTVV.

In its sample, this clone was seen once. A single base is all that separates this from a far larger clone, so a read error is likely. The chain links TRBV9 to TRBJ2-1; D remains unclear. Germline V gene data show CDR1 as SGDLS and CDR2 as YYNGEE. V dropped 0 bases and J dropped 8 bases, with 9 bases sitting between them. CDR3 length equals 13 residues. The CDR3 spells CASSVACGDEQFF. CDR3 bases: TGTGCCAGCAGCGTAGCATGTGGGGATGAGCAGTTCTTC.

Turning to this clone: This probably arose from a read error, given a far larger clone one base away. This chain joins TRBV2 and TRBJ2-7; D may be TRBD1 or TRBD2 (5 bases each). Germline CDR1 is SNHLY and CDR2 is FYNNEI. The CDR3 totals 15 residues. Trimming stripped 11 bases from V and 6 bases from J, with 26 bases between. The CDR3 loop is CAGGSTDVLPGEQYF. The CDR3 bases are TGTGCCGGGGGATCGACAGACGTACTCCCTGGCGAGCAGTACTTC.